The 8 T cell receptor beta chains listed next were all sequenced from one sample in a study of cytomegalovirus exposure and HLA in healthy donors. 60 Vbeta and 13 Jbeta primers were used in PCR. The method was immunoSEQ multiplex PCR; TCRdb's version includes in-frame clones alone and lacks a portion of them. There are under 250,000 clones in the sample; over 65% occur only once, and over 0.55% lies in the top ten. Sequences were obtained from PBMCs. The source of these receptors is a man aged 18 to 30 in good health and CMV-seronegative.

V usage is TRBV10-3 and J usage is TRBJ2-1, with 11 bases that match TRBD2. The J segment lost 3 bases and the V segment lost 7 bases, leaving 14 bases of the junction unmatched. CDR1 and CDR2 (germline): ENHRY, SYGVKD. CDR3 length equals 18 residues. CDR3 nucleotides: TGTGCCATCATCTTGACTAGCGGGAACCTTATCAGCTACAATGAGCAGTTCTTC. This encodes CAIILTSGNLISYNEQFF.

This clone has just one count. V is TRBV7-6 and J is TRBJ2-5, with 7 bases identical to TRBD2. This CDR3 spans 15 amino acids. Germline CDR1 reads SGHVS; CDR2 reads FNYEAQ. The V gene end was trimmed by 0 bases and the J gene end by 4 bases; junction bases not matched to a gene: 5. CDR3: CASSLASGGSETQYF. CDR3 coding DNA: TGTGCCAGCAGCTTAGCGTCGGGGGGTTCAGAGACCCAGTACTTC.

The genes are TRBV5-1 and TRBJ2-7; tentative D call: TRBD1 (5 bases). The CDR3 has 15 amino acids. V was cut by 6 bases and J by 2 bases, with 18 bases left in between. Germline-derived CDR1 and CDR2 are SGHRS and YFSETQ. CDR3 loop: CASTRQSVGTYEQYF. The CDR3 nucleotides are TGCGCCAGCACTCGACAGAGCGTCGGCACCTACGAGCAGTACTTC.

The chain employs TRBV28 and TRBJ2-1, with D tentatively TRBD2 (6 bases). This CDR3 has 17 residues. The V gene's germline CDR1 is MDHEN and CDR2 SYDVKM. V lost 2 bases to trimming and J lost 9 bases, with 23 bases between them. CDR3 nucleotide sequence: TGTGCCAGCAGTTTAAAGGGCACGGGGGTTAACGGGGGTGAGCAGTTCTTC. It yields the protein CASSLKGTGVNGGEQFF. The variable domain in full, completed from reference TRBV28 and TRBJ2-1, reads DVKVTQSSRYLVKRTGEKVFLECVQDMDHENMFWYRQDPGLGLRLIYFSYDVKMKEKGDIPEGYSVSREKKERFSLILESASTNQTSMYLCASSLKGTGVNGGEQFFGPGTRLTVL.

The gene calls are TRBV19 and TRBJ1-1; D not certain. V lost 7 bases and J 5 bases, leaving 20 bases between the germline ends. There are 15 residues in the CDR3. Germline assignment: CDR1 LNHDA and CDR2 SQIVND (reference sequence). The CDR3 protein is CASTRLEGPSTEAFF. DNA for the CDR3: TGTGCCAGTACCCGTTTGGAGGGCCCGAGTACTGAAGCTTTCTTT.

CDR3 residues: CASSRGGAGTEAFF. The CDR3 DNA is TGTGCCAGCAGCCGAGGGGGCGCCGGAACTGAAGCTTTCTTT. The chain recombines TRBV6-4 with TRBJ1-1, with TRBD1 matching 7 bases. The CDR3 runs 14 residues. Per germline, CDR1 MRHNA and CDR2 SNTAGT. Losses at the gene ends were 6 bases for V and 5 bases for J; bases not matched to a gene: 9.

The chain has TRBV28 and TRBJ2-7, with TRBD2 matching 8 bases. After removal of 7 bases from V and 6 bases from J, the junction contained 5 bases not matched to a gene. There are 12 residues in the CDR3. Germline V lookup: CDR1 MDHEN, CDR2 SYDVKM. CDR3 in amino acids: CASKGLVSEQYF. The CDR3 coding sequence is TGTGCCAGCAAGGGACTAGTGTCCGAGCAGTACTTC.

The sample holds a few counts of this clone. This chain links TRBV7-3 with TRBJ2-3; D unclear. The CDR3 sequence is 12 residues long. Per germline, CDR1 SGHTA and CDR2 FQGTGA. V was clipped by 4 bases and J by 6 bases, with 8 bases between them. The CDR3 is CASSSPGDTQYF. The CDR3 DNA reads TGTGCCAGCAGCTCTCCCGGGGATACGCAGTATTTT. The full variable domain, its missing parts supplied by reference TRBV7-3 and TRBJ2-3, is GAGVSQTPSNKVTEKGKYVELRCDPISGHTALYWYRQSLGQGPEFLIYFQGTGAADDSGLPNDRFFAVRPEGSVSTLKIQRTERGDSAVYLCASSSPGDTQYFGPGTRLTVL.